The 3 T cell receptor beta chains presented below share a single source sample, sequenced in a study of beta chain features in type 1 diabetes. These receptors have no known antigen. Sequenced material consisted of expressed TCRB transcripts (all of the isolated RNA was reverse transcribed). Sequencing used immunoSEQ multiplex PCR; TCRdb keeps in-frame clones, though not all of them. The table includes about 650,000 clones, approximately 13% detected once. Study-wide points: Researchers report that Type 1 diabetes patients had moderately but significantly shorter TCRB CDR3s across all four CD4+ subsets.

Source material: naive CD4+ T cells from blood. These receptors were collected from a man aged 25-45 years with type 1 diabetes.

The chain combines TRBV6-1 with TRBJ2-3; D possibly corresponds to TRBD1 (6 bases). Trimming pared 8 bases from V and 2 bases from J, leaving 17 bases between. This CDR3 contains 15 residues. Germline loops: CDR1 MNHNS, CDR2 SASEGT. The CDR3 sequence is CASPQVQGNTDTQYF. CDR3 coding DNA: TGTGCCAGCCCGCAGGTACAGGGAAACACAGATACGCAGTATTTT.

The CDR3 spells CATSGQGLHEQYF. The CDR3 DNA reads TGTGCCACCTCGGGACAGGGGCTCCACGAGCAGTACTTC. J is TRBJ2-7 and V is TRBV28, with 10 bases matching TRBD1. The trim removed 10 bases at V and 5 bases at J, leaving 8 bases unmatched. This CDR3 is built from 13 residues. The germline V gene encodes CDR1 MDHEN and CDR2 SYDVKM.

This chain joins TRBV7-9 and TRBJ2-5; D is undetermined. Between the trimmed V and J ends, which lost 5 bases and 1 base, there was a span of 5 bases. The CDR3 is 12 amino acids. Germline V gives CDR1 SEHNR, CDR2 FQNEAQ (reference sequence). The CDR3 DNA reads TGTGCCAGCAGCCACGGCCAAGAGACCCAGTACTTC. This translates into CASSHGQETQYF.